This TCR beta chain was sequenced during a study of T cells in Graves' hyperthyroidism and ophthalmopathy. V was pared by 2 bases and J by 4 bases, with 8 bases between. This CDR3 is 13 amino acids long. Germline CDR1 reads LNHDA; CDR2 reads SQIVND (reference sequence). To note about this clonotype: The antigen remains undetermined.

Researchers took RNA transcripts and amplified the TCR beta CDR3 regions from them. With the HTBI primer set, the TCR CDR3 went through a first round of RT-PCR. TCRdb processed the multiplex PCR reads anew with MiXCR; each CDR3 protein has one entry. The repertoire holds around 420,000 distinct CDR3 sequences, approximately 14% seen once, with roughly 13% in the top ten. General study findings and limits: A model using 13 V-J features told ophthalmopathy apart from stable hyperthyroidism.

Sequencing was carried out using blood. The source of this sequence is a woman aged 18-35 years with Graves' hyperthyroidism. The chain carries TRBV19 and TRBJ1-1; D gene unclear. In DNA, the CDR3 is TGTGCCAGTAGTATAAAGGGCCTCACTGAAGCTTTCTTT. Translation: CASSIKGLTEAFF.